These T cell receptor beta chains were read from a single sample in a study of T cell responses to AZD1222 COVID-19 vaccine. Assay: immunoSEQ multiplex PCR; the TCRdb copy retains only in-frame clones and omits some. The profile shows about 130,000 clones, just under 95% of them singletons. The specimen was peripheral blood, collected 28 days after the second AZD1222 dose. Receptors were obtained from an adult who received the AZD1222 COVID-19 vaccine. CDR3s leave out the opening cysteine and the closing phenylalanine or tryptophan. The order of the fields is V gene, CDR3 protein.

V: TRBV7-9
CDR3: ASSWSAGHPGYGYT

V: TRBV7-2
CDR3: ASSPLGQGGFSYGYT

V: TRBV7-6
CDR3: ASSLSQGETGYT

V: TRBV18
CDR3: ASSSVEVGVTNTEAF

V: TRBV4-2
CDR3: ASSQARDSTEAF

V: TRBV6-2/TRBV6-3
CDR3: ASSQGRTKNQPQH

V: TRBV4-3
CDR3: ASSHNLADQETQY

V: TRBV5-4
CDR3: ASRLAGSSGYEQY

V: TRBV3-1/TRBV3-2
CDR3: ASSLRGTWSTEAF

V: TRBV9
CDR3: ASGDTYEQY

V: TRBV6-2/TRBV6-3
CDR3: ASSYGETKEAF

V: TRBV3-1/TRBV3-2
CDR3: ASSHVRETQY

V: TRBV4-3
CDR3: ASSQDSQGGLGYT

V: TRBV7-6
CDR3: ASSVSHLVGTEAF

V: TRBV7-3
CDR3: ASSSTSGTAGELF

V: TRBV20-1
CDR3: SASEGGDQPQH

V: TRBV6-1
CDR3: ASSEDRDLIYEKLF

V: TRBV15
CDR3: ATSSPGTQY

V: TRBV5-1
CDR3: ASSTGVAGTEAF

V: TRBV18
CDR3: ASFPTGLMNTEAF

V: TRBV11-1
CDR3: ASSWDSYNEQF

V: TRBV13
CDR3: ASSLQGIYTGELF

V: TRBV14
CDR3: ASSQESPDSGGNEQF

V: TRBV4-2
CDR3: ASSQDRVGQGVTEAF

V: TRBV7-9
CDR3: ASSLVPHSGNTIY

V: TRBV28
CDR3: ASSPGSFAPLITEAF

V: TRBV6-2/TRBV6-3
CDR3: ASSYGGQGIFYEQY

V: TRBV7-2
CDR3: ASSLIPGQGYTEAF

V: TRBV18
CDR3: ASSLVGFYNEQF